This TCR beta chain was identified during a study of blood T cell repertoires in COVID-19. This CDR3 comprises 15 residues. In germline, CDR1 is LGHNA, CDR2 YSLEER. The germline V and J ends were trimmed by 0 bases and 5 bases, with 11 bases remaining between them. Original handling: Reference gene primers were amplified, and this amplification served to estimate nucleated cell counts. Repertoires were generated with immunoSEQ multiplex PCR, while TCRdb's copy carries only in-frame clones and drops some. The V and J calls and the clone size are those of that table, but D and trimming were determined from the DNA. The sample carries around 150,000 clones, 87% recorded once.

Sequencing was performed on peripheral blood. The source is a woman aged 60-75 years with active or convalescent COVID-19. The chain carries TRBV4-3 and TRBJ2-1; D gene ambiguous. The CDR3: CASSQDLSLHNEQFF. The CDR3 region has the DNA TGCGCCAGCAGCCAAGATCTTAGCCTGCACAATGAGCAGTTCTTC.